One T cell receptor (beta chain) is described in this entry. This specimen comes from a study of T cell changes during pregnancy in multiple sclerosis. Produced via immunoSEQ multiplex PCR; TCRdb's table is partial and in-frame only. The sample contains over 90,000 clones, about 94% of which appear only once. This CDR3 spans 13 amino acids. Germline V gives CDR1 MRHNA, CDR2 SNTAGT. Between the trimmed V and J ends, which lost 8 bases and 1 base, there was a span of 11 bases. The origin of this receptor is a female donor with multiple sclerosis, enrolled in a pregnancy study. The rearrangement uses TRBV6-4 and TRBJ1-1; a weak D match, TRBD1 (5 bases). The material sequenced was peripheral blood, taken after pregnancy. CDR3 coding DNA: TGTGCCAGCTCCTTCGACAGGAACACTGAAGCTTTCTTT. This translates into CASSFDRNTEAFF.